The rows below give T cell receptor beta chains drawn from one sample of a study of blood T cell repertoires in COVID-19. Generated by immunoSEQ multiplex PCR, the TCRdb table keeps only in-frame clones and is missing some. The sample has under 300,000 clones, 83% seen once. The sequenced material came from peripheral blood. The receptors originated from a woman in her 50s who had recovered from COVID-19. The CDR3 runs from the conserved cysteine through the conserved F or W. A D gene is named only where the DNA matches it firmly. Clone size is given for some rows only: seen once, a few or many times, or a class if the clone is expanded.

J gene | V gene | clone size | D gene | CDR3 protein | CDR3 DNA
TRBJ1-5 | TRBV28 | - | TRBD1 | CASSLSGTVDSNQPQHF | TGTGCCAGCAGTTTATCGGGGACAGTAGATAGCAATCAGCCCCAGCATTTT
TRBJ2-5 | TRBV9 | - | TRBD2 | CASSFSGVGETQYF | TGTGCCAGCAGCTTTAGCGGGGTGGGTGAGACCCAGTACTTC
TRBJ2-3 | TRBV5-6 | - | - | CASSREGYTQYF | TGTGCCAGCAGCCGGGAAGGTTATACGCAGTATTTT
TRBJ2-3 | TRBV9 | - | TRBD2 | CASSVLAGLTDTQYF | TGTGCCAGCAGCGTCTTAGCGGGACTCACAGATACGCAGTATTTT
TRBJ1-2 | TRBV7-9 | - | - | CASNDQSSGGYTF | TGTGCCAGCAACGATCAGTCCTCGGGTGGCTACACCTTC
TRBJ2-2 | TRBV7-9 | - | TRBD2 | CASSFGGTRETGELFF | TGTGCCAGCAGCTTCGGGGGGACTAGAGAGACCGGGGAGCTGTTTTTT
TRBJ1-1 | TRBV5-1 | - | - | CASSLNTNTEAFF | TGCGCCAGCAGCTTAAACACGAACACTGAAGCTTTCTTT
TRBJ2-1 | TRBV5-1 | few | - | CASSFQSADNEQFF | TGCGCCAGCAGCTTCCAGTCCGCCGACAATGAGCAGTTCTTC
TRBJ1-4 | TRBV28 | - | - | CASREDSITTNEKLFF | TGTGCCAGCAGAGAGGACAGCATAACAACTAATGAAAAACTGTTTTTT
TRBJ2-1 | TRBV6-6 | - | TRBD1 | CASSAQDRGFEQFF | TGTGCCAGCAGTGCGCAGGACAGGGGTTTTGAGCAGTTCTTC
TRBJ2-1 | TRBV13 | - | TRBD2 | CASSWGLAGGRYNEQFF | TGTGCCAGCAGCTGGGGACTAGCGGGGGGGAGATACAATGAGCAGTTCTTC
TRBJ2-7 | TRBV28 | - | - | CASSLSSGRGYEQYF | TGTGCCAGCAGTTTAAGCTCCGGCAGGGGCTACGAGCAGTACTTC
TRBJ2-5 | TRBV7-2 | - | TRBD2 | CASSSGLAGGWETQYF | TGTGCCAGCAGCTCCGGACTAGCGGGGGGCTGGGAGACCCAGTACTTC
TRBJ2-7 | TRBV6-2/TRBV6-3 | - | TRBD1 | CASSILSTGLYEQYF | TGTGCCAGCAGTATCCTTTCGACAGGGCTCTACGAGCAGTACTTC
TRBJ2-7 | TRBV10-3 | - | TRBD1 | CAIHVGTGDYEQYF | TGTGCCATCCACGTCGGGACAGGGGACTACGAGCAGTACTTC
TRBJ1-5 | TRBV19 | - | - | CASTGVLAGNQPQHF | TGTGCCAGTACCGGGGTACTCGCAGGCAATCAGCCCCAGCATTTT
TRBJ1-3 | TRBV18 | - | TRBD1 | CASSLDRGPGNTIYF | TGTGCCAGCTCACTCGACAGGGGACCTGGAAACACCATATATTTT
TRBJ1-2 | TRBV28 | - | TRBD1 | CAIADRGFYGYTF | TGTGCCATTGCGGACAGGGGGTTCTATGGCTACACCTTC
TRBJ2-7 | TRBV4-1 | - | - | CASSQDVSATYEQYF | TGCGCCAGCAGCCAAGATGTTAGCGCGACCTACGAGCAGTACTTC
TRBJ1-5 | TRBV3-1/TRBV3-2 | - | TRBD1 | CASSQGLTDRPYQPQHF | TGTGCCAGCAGCCAAGGTCTCACGGACAGGCCATATCAGCCCCAGCATTTT
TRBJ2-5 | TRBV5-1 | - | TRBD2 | CASSPTLAGTETQYF | TGCGCCAGCAGCCCTACTCTAGCGGGGACAGAGACCCAGTACTTC
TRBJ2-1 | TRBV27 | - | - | CATQLLLGHRLQFF | TGTGCCACCCAGCTCCTTCTGGGTCACAGGCTTCAGTTCTTC
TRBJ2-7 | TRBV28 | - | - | CASSPLVGGSYEQYF | TGTGCCAGCAGTCCACTTGTCGGGGGCTCCTACGAGCAGTACTTC
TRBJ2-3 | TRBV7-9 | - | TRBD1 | CASSLGTGITDTQYF | TGTGCCAGCAGCTTAGGGACAGGGATCACAGATACGCAGTATTTT
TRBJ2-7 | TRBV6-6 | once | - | CASSYPQAYEQYF | TGTGCCAGCAGTTACCCACAGGCCTACGAGCAGTACTTC
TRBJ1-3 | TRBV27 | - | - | CASSATSSGNTIYF | TGTGCCAGCAGCGCGACATCCTCTGGAAACACCATATATTTT
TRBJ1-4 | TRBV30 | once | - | CAWRKFYSKLFF | TGTGCCTGGAGGAAATTCTACTCTAAACTGTTTTTT
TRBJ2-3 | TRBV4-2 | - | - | CASSQGGPRDTQYF | TGTGCCAGCAGCCAAGGAGGGCCGAGGGATACGCAGTATTTT
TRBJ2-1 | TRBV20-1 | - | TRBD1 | CSASSPQGAAYNEQFF | TGCAGTGCTAGTTCTCCCCAGGGGGCCGCCTACAATGAGCAGTTCTTC
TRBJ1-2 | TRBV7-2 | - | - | CASSPIRDIISGGYTF | TGTGCCAGCAGCCCTATCCGGGACATAATATCGGGTGGCTACACCTTC
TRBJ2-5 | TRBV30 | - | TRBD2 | CAWTSLAGVETQYF | TGTGCCTGGACATCCCTAGCGGGAGTCGAGACCCAGTACTTC
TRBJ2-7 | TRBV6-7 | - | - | CASSYSKPRQGYYEQYF | TGTGCCAGCAGTTACTCGAAACCCCGCCAGGGCTACTACGAGCAGTACTTC
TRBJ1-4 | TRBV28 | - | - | CASSFQGHLNEKLFF | TGTGCCAGCAGTTTTCAGGGACACCTTAATGAAAAACTGTTTTTT
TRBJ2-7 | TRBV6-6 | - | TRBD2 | CASREGLAGVEQYF | TGTGCCAGCAGGGAAGGACTAGCGGGGGTAGAGCAGTACTTC
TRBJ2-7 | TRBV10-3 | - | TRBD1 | CATRDGTERSYEQYF | TGTGCCACACGGGACGGGACAGAGAGATCCTACGAGCAGTACTTC
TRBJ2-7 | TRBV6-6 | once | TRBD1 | CASSRPRDRAYEQYF | TGTGCCAGCAGTCGACCAAGGGACAGGGCGTACGAGCAGTACTTC
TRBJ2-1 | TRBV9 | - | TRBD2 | CASSKLGAGDGYNEQFF | TGTGCCAGCAGCAAGCTAGGGGCGGGGGATGGCTACAATGAGCAGTTCTTC
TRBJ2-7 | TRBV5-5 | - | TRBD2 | CASSLGAGGGYEQYF | TGTGCCAGCAGCTTGGGAGCGGGAGGGGGCTACGAGCAGTACTTC
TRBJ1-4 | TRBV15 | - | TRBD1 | CATSRDRGNEKLFF | TGTGCCACCAGCCGGGACAGGGGAAATGAAAAACTGTTTTTT